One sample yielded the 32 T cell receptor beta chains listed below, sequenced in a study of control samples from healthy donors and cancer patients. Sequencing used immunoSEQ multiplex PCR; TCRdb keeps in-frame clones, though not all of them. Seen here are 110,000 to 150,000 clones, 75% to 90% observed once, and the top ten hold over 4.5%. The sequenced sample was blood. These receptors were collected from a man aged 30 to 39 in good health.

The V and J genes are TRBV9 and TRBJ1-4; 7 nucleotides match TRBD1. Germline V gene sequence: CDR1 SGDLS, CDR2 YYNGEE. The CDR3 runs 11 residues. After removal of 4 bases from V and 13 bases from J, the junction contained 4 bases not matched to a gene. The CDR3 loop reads CASSSGTVLFF. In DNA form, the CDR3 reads TGTGCCAGCAGCTCAGGGACAGTACTGTTTTTT.

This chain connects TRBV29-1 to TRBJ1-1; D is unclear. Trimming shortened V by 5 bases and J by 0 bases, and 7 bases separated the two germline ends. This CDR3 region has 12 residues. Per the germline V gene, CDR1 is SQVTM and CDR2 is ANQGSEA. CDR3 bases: TGCAGCGTTTGGGCAATGAACACTGAAGCTTTCTTT. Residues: CSVWAMNTEAFF.

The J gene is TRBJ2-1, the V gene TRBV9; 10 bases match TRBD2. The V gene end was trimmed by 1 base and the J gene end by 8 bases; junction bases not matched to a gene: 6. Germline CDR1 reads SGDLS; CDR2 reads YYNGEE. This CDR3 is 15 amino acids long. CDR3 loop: CASSVSAGGPHEQFF. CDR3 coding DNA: TGTGCCAGCAGCGTATCAGCGGGAGGGCCCCATGAGCAGTTCTTC.

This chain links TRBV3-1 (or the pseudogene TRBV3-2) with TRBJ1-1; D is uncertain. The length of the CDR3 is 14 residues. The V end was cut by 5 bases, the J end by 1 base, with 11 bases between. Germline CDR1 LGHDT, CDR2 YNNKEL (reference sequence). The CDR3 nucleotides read TGTGCCAGCAGCAGCAACGGAGGGAACACTGAAGCTTTCTTT. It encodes CASSSNGGNTEAFF.

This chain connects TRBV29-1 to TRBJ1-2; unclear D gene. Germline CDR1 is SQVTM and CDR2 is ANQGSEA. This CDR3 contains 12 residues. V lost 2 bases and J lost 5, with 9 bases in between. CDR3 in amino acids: CSVENMGYGYTF. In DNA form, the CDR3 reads TGCAGCGTTGAAAATATGGGTTATGGCTACACCTTC.

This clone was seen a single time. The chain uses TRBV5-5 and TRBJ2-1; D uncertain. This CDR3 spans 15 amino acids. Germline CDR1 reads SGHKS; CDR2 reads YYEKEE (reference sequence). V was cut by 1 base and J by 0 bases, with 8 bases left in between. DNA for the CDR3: TGTGCCAGCAGCTTGCTGTCGGGCTCCTACAATGAGCAGTTCTTC. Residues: CASSLLSGSYNEQFF.

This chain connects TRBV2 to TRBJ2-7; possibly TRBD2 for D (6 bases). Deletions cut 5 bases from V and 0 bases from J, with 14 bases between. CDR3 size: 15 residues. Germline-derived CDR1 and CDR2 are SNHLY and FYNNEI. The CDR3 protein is CASSHDNSGSYEQYF. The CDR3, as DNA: TGTGCCAGCAGTCACGACAATAGCGGCTCCTACGAGCAGTACTTC. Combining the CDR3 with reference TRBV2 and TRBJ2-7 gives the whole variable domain EPEVTQTPSHQVTQMGQEVILRCVPISNHLYFYWYRQILGQKVEFLVSFYNNEISEKSEIFDDQFSVERPDGSNFTLKIRSTKLEDSAMYFCASSHDNSGSYEQYFGPGTRLTVT.

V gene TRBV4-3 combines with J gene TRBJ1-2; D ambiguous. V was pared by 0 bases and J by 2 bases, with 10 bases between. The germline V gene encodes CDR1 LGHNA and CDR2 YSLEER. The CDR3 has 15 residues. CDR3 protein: CASSQDPQANYGYTF. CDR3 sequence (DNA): TGCGCCAGCAGCCAAGATCCCCAGGCGAACTATGGCTACACCTTC.

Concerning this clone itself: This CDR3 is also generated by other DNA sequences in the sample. CDR3 DNA: TGTGCCAGCAGCCCGGGGTCCTACGAGCAGTACTTC. Amino acids: CASSPGSYEQYF. The chain combines TRBV7-9 with TRBJ2-7, with TRBD2 as a possible D gene (5 bases). The CDR3 length is 12 residues. Trimming pared 5 bases from V and 1 base from J, leaving 6 bases between. Looked up from germline, CDR1 is SEHNR and CDR2 is FQNEAQ (reference sequence). The variable domain in full, with the rest retrieved from reference TRBV7-9 and TRBJ2-7, is DTGVSQNPRHKITKRGQNVTFRCDPISEHNRLYWYRQTLGQGPEFLTYFQNEAQLEKSRLLSDRFSAERPKGSFSTLEIQRTEQGDSAMYLCASSPGSYEQYFGPGTRLTVT.

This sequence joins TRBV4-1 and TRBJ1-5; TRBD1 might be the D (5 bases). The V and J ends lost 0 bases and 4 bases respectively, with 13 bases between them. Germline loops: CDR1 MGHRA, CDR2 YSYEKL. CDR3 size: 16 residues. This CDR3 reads CASSQDELRGNQPQHF. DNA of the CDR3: TGCGCCAGCAGCCAAGACGAGCTGAGGGGTAATCAGCCCCAGCATTTT.

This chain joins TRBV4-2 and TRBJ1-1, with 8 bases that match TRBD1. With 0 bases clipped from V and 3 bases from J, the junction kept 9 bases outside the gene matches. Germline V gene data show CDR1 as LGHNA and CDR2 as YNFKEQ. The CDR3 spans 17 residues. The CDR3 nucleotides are TGTGCCAGCAGCCAAGATCGGACAGGGTGGGCAGACACTGAAGCTTTCTTT. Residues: CASSQDRTGWADTEAFF.

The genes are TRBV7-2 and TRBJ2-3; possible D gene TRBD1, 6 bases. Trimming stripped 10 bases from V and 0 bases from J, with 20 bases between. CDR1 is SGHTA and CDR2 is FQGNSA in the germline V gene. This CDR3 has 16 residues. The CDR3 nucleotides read TGTGCCAACGTGCCCTCAGGGGTTGCTAGCACAGATACGCAGTATTTT. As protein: CANVPSGVASTDTQYF.

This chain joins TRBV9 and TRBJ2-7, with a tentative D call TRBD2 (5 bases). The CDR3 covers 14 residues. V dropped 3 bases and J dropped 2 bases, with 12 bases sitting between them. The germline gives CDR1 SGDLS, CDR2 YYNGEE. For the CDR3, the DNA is TGTGCCAGCAGCGCCGAGGGCAGTACCTACGAGCAGTACTTC. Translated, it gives CASSAEGSTYEQYF.

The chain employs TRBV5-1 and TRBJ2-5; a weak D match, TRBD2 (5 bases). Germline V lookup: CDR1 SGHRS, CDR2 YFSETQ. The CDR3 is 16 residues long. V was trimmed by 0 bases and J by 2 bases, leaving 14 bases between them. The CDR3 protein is CASSLADQTGQETQYF. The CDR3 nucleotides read TGCGCCAGCAGCTTGGCCGATCAGACGGGACAAGAGACCCAGTACTTC.

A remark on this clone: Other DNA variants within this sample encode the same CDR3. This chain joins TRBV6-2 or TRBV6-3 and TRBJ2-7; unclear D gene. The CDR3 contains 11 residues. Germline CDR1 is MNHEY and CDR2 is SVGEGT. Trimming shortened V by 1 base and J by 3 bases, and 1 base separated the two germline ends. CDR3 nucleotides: TGTGCCAGCAGTTACTTCTACGAGCAGTACTTC. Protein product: CASSYFYEQYF.

The CDR3 sequence is CASSTGSNTGELFF. CDR3 nucleotide sequence: TGTGCCAGCAGTACCGGTTCGAACACCGGGGAGCTGTTTTTT. The V and J genes are TRBV27 and TRBJ2-2; no reliable D call. The V end was cut by 5 bases, the J end by 0 bases, with 7 bases between. Germline V CDR1 and CDR2: MNHEY, SMNVEV (reference sequence). The CDR3 totals 14 residues.

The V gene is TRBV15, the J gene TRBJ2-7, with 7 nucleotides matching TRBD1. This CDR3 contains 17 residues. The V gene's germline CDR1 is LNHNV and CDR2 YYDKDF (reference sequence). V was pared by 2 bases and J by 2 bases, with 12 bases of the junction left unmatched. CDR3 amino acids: CATSRTRQGSGPYEQYF. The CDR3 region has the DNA TGTGCCACCAGCAGAACCCGACAGGGATCGGGTCCCTACGAGCAGTACTTC.

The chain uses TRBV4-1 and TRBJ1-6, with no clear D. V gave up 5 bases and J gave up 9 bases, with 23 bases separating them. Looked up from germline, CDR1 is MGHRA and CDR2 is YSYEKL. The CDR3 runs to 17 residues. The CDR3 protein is CASSEGRGGKKGSPLHF. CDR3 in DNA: TGCGCCAGCAGCGAAGGAAGAGGAGGGAAAAAGGGTTCACCCCTCCACTTT.

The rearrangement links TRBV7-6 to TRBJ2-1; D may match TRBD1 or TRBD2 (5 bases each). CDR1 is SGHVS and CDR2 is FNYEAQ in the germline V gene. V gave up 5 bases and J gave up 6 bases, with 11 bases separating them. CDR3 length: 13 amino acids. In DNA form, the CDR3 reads TGTGCCAGCAGCCACGAGAGGGGCAATGAGCAGTTCTTC. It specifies CASSHERGNEQFF.

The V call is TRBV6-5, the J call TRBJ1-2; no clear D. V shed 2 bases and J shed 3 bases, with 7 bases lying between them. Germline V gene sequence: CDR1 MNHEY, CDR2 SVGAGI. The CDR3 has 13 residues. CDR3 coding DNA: TGTGCCAGCAGTTACGGGGTTCACTATGGCTACACCTTC. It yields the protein CASSYGVHYGYTF.

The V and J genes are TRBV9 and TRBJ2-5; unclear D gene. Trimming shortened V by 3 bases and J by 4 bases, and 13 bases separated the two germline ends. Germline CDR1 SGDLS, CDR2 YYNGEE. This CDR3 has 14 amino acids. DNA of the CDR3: TGTGCCAGCAGCGAAATCGTGTCGGGAGAGACCCAGTACTTC. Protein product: CASSEIVSGETQYF. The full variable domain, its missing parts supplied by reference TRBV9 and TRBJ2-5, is DSGVTQTPKHLITATGQRVTLRCSPRSGDLSVYWYQQSLDQGLQFLIQYYNGEERAKGNILERFSAQQFPDLHSELNLSSLELGDSALYFCASSEIVSGETQYFGPGTRLLVL.

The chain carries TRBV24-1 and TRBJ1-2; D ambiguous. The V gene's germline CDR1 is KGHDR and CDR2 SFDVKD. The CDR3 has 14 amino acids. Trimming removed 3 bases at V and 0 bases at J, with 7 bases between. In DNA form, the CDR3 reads TGTGCCACCAGTGATGTAAACTCTAACTATGGCTACACCTTC. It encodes CATSDVNSNYGYTF.

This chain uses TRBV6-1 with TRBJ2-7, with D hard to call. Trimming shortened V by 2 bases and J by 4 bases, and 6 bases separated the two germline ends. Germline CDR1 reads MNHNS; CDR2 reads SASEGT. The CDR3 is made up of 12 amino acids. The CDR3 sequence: CASSEILYEQYF. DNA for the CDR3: TGTGCCAGCAGTGAAATTCTTTACGAGCAGTACTTC.

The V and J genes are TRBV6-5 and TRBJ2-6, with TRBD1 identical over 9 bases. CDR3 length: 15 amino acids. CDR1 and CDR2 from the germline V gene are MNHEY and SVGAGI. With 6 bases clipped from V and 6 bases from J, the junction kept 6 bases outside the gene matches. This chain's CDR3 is CASRGQGLKANVLTF. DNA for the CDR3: TGTGCCAGCAGGGGACAGGGTCTGAAGGCCAACGTCCTGACTTTC.

As DNA, the CDR3 is TGTGCCAGCAGCTCGAACTCCTACGAGCAGTACTTC. This sequence encodes CASSSNSYEQYF. The rearrangement uses TRBV11-3 and TRBJ2-7; D remains unclear. Deletions cut 4 bases from V and 0 bases from J, with 4 bases between. Germline V lookup: CDR1 SGHNT, CDR2 YENEEA. CDR3 length: 12 residues.

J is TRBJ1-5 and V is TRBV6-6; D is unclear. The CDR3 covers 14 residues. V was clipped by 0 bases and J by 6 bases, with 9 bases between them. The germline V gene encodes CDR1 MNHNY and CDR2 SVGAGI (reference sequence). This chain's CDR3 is CASSYSGGSQPQHF. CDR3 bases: TGTGCCAGCAGTTACTCGGGAGGTAGTCAGCCCCAGCATTTT.

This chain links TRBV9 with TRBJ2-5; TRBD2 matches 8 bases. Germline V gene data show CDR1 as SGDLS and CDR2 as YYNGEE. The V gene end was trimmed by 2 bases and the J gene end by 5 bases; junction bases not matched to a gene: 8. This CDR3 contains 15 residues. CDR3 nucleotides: TGTGCCAGCAGCGTCTCGGGGGGGCCCCAGGAGACCCAGTACTTC. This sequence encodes CASSVSGGPQETQYF. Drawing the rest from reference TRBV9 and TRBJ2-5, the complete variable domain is DSGVTQTPKHLITATGQRVTLRCSPRSGDLSVYWYQQSLDQGLQFLIQYYNGEERAKGNILERFSAQQFPDLHSELNLSSLELGDSALYFCASSVSGGPQETQYFGPGTRLLVL.

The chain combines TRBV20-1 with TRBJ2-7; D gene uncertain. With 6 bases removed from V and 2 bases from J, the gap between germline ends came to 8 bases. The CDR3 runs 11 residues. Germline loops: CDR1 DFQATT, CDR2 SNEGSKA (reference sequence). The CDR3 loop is CSAMSAYEQYF. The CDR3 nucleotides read TGCAGTGCGATGAGTGCCTACGAGCAGTACTTC.

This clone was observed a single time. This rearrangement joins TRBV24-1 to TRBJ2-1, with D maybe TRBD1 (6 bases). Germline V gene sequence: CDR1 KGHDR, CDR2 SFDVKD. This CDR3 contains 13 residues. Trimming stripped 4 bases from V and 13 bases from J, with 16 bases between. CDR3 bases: TGTGCCACCAGTGAAACACAGGGTATTGGACAGTTCTTC. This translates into CATSETQGIGQFF.

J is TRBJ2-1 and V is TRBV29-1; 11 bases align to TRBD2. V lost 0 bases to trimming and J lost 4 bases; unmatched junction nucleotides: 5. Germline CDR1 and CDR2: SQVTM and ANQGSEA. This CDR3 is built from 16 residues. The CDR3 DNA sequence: TGCAGCGTTGAAGATCGCCTAGCGGGGGGATACAATGAGCAGTTCTTC. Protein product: CSVEDRLAGGYNEQFF.

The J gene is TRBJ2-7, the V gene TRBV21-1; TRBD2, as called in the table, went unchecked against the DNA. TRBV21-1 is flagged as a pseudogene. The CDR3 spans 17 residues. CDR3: CASSFKRAGLSSYEQYF. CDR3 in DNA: TGTGCCAGCAGCTTCAAGAGGGCCGGCCTGAGCTCCTACGAGCAGTACTTC.

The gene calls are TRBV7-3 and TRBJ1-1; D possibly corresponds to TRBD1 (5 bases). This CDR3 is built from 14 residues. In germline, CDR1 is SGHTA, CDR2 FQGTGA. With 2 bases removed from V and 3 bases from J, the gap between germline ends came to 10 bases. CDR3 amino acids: CASSLSGGDTEAFF. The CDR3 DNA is TGTGCCAGCAGCTTATCTGGGGGGGACACTGAAGCTTTCTTT.